The subject of this entry is one T cell receptor (beta chain). The antigen is unknown. The data are from a study of T cells in Graves' hyperthyroidism and ophthalmopathy. Study-level findings and limits: Model predictions of ophthalmopathy came a median around 6.5 months before onset. Stable hyperthyroidism and ophthalmopathy were separated using 13 V-J signatures. Clonotypes that were expanded in thyroid above 0.001 mostly appeared in blood too.

The CDR3 extends over 13 amino acids. The ends were cut back, 5 bases at V and 3 bases at J, with 10 bases in the middle. Patients aged 18 to 65 had newly diagnosed hyperthyroidism of under 2 months' duration. Amplified regions were TCR beta CDR3 sequences from RNA transcripts. First-round RT-PCR of the TCR CDR3 relied on the HTBI primer set. MiXCR, run by TCRdb on the multiplex PCR reads, gives a single entry per CDR3 protein. Of about 320,000 distinct CDR3 sequences listed, approximately 16% were seen once; the top ten hold approximately 31%. Input material: blood. The clonotype was recovered from a man between 25 and 39 years old with Graves' hyperthyroidism. This chain joins TRBV12-3 or TRBV12-4 and TRBJ1-2; no firm D call. Here the CDR3 DNA reads TGTGCCAGCAGTAGGAATGTTTACTATGGCTACACCTTC. Its protein product is CASSRNVYYGYTF.